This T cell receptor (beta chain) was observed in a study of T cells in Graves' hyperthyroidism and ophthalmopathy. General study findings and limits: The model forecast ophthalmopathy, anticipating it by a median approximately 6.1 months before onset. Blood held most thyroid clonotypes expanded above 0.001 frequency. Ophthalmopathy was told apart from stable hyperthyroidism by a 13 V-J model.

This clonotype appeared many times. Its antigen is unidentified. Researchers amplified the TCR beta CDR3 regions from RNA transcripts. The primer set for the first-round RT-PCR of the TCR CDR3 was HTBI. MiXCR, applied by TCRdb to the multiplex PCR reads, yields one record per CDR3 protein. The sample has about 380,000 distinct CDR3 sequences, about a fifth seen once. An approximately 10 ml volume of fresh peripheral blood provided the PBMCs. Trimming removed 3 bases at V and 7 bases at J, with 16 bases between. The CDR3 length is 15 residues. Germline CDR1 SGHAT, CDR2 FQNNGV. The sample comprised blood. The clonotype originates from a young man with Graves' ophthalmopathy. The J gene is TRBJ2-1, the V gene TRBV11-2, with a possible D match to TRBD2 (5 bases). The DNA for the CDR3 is TGTGCCAGCAGCTTCTACTCCGGGGAAAATAATGAGCAGTTCTTC. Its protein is CASSFYSGENNEQFF.